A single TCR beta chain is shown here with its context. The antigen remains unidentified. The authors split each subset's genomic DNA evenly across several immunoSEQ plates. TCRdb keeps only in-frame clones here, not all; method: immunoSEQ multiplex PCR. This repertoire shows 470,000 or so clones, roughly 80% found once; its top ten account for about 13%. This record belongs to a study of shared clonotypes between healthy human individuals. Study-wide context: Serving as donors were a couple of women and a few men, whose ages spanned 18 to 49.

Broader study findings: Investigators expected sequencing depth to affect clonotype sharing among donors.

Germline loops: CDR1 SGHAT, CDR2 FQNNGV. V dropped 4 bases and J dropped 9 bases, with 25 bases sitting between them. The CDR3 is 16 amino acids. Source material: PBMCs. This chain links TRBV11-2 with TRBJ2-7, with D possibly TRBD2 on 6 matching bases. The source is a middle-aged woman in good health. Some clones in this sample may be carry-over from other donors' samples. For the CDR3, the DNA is TGTGCCAGCAGCTCACCCCGCGGGGCAGCCTGGGTATGGCAGTACTTC. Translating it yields CASSSPRGAAWVWQYF.